The rows below give T cell receptor beta chains drawn from one sample of a study of CD8 T cells in Susac syndrome. Via MiXCR, TCRdb re-called the immunoSEQ multiplex PCR reads, giving one row per CDR3 protein. Among some 130,000 distinct CDR3 sequences listed, roughly 96% were seen once. Sequenced sample: CD4+ T cells from PBMCs. The receptors stem from a human donor in good health. Each CDR3 is given with its conserved first and last residue. The D gene is left open where the match is weak. Size values are once, few and many counts, or a class for expanded clones, and some rows have none.

TRBV2,.,TRBJ2-4,.,CASSAGLGGLGNIQYF,TGTGCCAGCAGTGCTGGGTTGGGGGGCCTCGGAAACATTCAGTACTTC
TRBV7-9,.,TRBJ2-7,.,CASSPGATYEQYF,TGTGCCAGCAGCCCAGGGGCGACCTACGAGCAGTACTTC
TRBV3-1,.,TRBJ1-5,.,CASSELPGPGSQPQHF,TGTGCCAGCAGCGAACTTCCGGGACCCGGGAGTCAGCCCCAGCATTTT
TRBV11-1,TRBD2,TRBJ2-3,.,CASSFGTSGISSPSTPFRTDTQYF,TGTGCCAGCAGCTTTGGAACTAGCGGGATAAGCAGCCCCTCTACTCCTTTCCGCACAGATACGCAGTATTTT
TRBV29-1,.,TRBJ2-5,.,CSVGQGPRGETQYF,TGCAGCGTTGGCCAGGGACCTCGGGGGGAGACCCAGTACTTC
TRBV28,TRBD2,TRBJ2-5,.,CASSSSSGRLAETQYF,TGTGCCAGCAGTTCTTCTAGCGGGAGGTTGGCAGAGACCCAGTACTTC
TRBV24-1,.,TRBJ2-1,.,CATSDHQGNEQFF,TGTGCCACCAGTGACCATCAGGGCAATGAGCAGTTCTTC
TRBV3-1,.,TRBJ1-5,.,CASSFSKSQPQHF,TGTGCCAGCAGCTTCTCGAAGAGTCAGCCCCAGCATTTT
TRBV7-2,.,TRBJ2-7,.,CASSQMTGSLTF,TGTGCCAGCAGCCAAATGACAGGTTCTCTTACCTTC
TRBV7-2,TRBD2,TRBJ2-3,.,CASSPGGGGRANTQYF,TGTGCCAGCAGTCCCGGTGGGGGCGGGAGGGCAAATACGCAGTATTTT
TRBV28,TRBD1,TRBJ2-5,.,CASSPPDRGKTQYF,TGTGCCAGCAGCCCCCCGGACAGGGGAAAGACCCAGTACTTC
TRBV19,.,TRBJ2-1,.,CASTPSGGQGIHEQFF,TGTGCCAGTACCCCGAGCGGGGGACAGGGAATTCATGAGCAGTTCTTC
TRBV29-1,TRBD1,TRBJ1-1,.,CSVEARTGGTEAFF,TGCAGCGTTGAAGCCCGGACAGGGGGCACTGAAGCTTTCTTT
TRBV5-1,TRBD1,TRBJ2-7,.,CASSSGQGAYEQYF,TGTGCCAGCAGTTCCGGACAGGGGGCATACGAGCAGTACTTC
TRBV20-1,TRBD1,TRBJ2-3,.,CSARDWGTGVTDTQYF,TGCAGTGCTAGAGATTGGGGGACAGGGGTGACAGATACGCAGTATTTT
TRBV12-3/TRBV12-4,.,TRBJ1-2,.,CASSLGVGYTF,TGTGCCAGCAGTTTAGGGGTTGGCTACACCTTC
TRBV12-3/TRBV12-4,.,TRBJ1-3,.,CASSPTVSGNTIYF,TGTGCCAGCAGTCCGACGGTCTCTGGAAACACCATATATTTT
TRBV7-6,.,TRBJ2-5,once,CASSRSGLKETQYF,TGTGCCAGCAGCCGTTCGGGACTTAAAGAGACCCAGTACTTC
TRBV10-3,TRBD2,TRBJ2-7,.,CAISVGDSGSYEQYF,TGTGCCATCAGTGTAGGGGATAGCGGGTCCTACGAGCAGTACTTC
TRBV19,.,TRBJ2-1,.,CASAWSRDQQFF,TGTGCCAGTGCGTGGAGCCGGGATCAGCAGTTCTTC
TRBV27,.,TRBJ1-2,.,CASTPQGKGYTF,TGTGCCAGTACTCCCCAGGGGAAGGGCTACACCTTC
TRBV5-1,.,TRBJ2-1,.,CASSPAGVNEQFF,TGCGCCAGCAGCCCTGCAGGAGTCAATGAGCAGTTCTTC
TRBV29-1,TRBD1,TRBJ1-4,once,CSVRDRVDEKLFF,TGCAGCGTTAGGGACAGGGTGGACGAAAAACTGTTTTTT
TRBV6-5,.,TRBJ1-1,.,CASSSMSGTEAFF,TGTGCCAGCAGTTCCATGTCCGGGACAGAAGCTTTCTTT
TRBV6-6,.,TRBJ2-7,.,CASSYLGSDQYF,TGTGCCAGCAGTTACTTAGGGAGCGATCAGTACTTC
TRBV18,TRBD2,TRBJ2-7,.,CASSPGLADEQYF,TGTGCCAGCTCACCGGGACTAGCCGACGAGCAGTACTTC
TRBV4-1,TRBD2,TRBJ2-1,.,CASSQDPSGRANEQFF,TGCGCCAGCAGCCAAGACCCTAGCGGGAGGGCCAATGAGCAGTTCTTC
TRBV29-1,.,TRBJ2-3,once,CSVPIAGVGDTQYF,TGCAGCGTCCCGATAGCCGGGGTGGGAGATACGCAGTATTTT